The entry that follows covers one TCR beta chain sequence. Its specificity is not known. The CDR3 consists of 17 residues. Germline values: CDR1 SNHLY, CDR2 FYNNEI. The trim removed 4 bases at V and 7 bases at J, leaving 14 bases unmatched. This record belongs to a study of T cell repertoires and HLA-DP antigens. Study details: CD4+ T cells were cocultured with HeLa cells expressing HLA-DP. One stimulator alloantigen differed from self by one groove amino acid; the other by ten. Sorted CD137+CD4+ samples averaged 218.4 ng DNA; pre-culture CD4+ samples, roughly 1,300 ng. Overall study results and limits: The CD4+ repertoire was not split into naive and memory.

Only in-frame clones appear in the TCRdb table, and some are missing; sequencing was by immunoSEQ multiplex PCR. The sample records some 110,000 clones, 90% to 95% being singletons. Sequenced material: CD4+ T cells from PBMCs. V and J are TRBV2 and TRBJ2-1; 9 bases line up with TRBD2. The TCR sequence derives from a woman between 18 and 30 years old in good health and CMV-seronegative. CDR3 in DNA: TGTGCCAGCAGTGTGGTCGGCCTAGCGGGAATGCGTAATGAGCAGTTCTTC. Translating it yields CASSVVGLAGMRNEQFF.